Each of the 19 T cell receptor beta chains below was sequenced from the same sample in a study of technical replicates of blood from a few donors. Assay: immunoSEQ multiplex PCR; the TCRdb copy retains only in-frame clones and omits some. This repertoire shows more than 65,000 clones, roughly nine tenths found once; its top ten account for 0.3% to 0.45%. Sequences were obtained from T cells isolated from PBMCs. Every receptor here comes from a human donor in good health.

This sequence joins TRBV7-9 and TRBJ1-3; 8 bases fit TRBD1. Germline assignment: CDR1 SEHNR and CDR2 FQNEAQ (reference sequence). V was pared by 3 bases and J by 8 bases, with 9 bases of the junction left unmatched. This CDR3 comprises 15 residues. The CDR3: CASSFLRDRIDTIYF. The DNA of the CDR3 is TGTGCCAGCAGCTTCCTCCGGGACAGGATCGACACCATATATTTT.

The chain couples TRBV5-1 to TRBJ2-6, with D perhaps matching TRBD1 (6 bases). The CDR3 consists of 14 residues. The V gene lost 3 bases and the J gene lost 2 bases, with 6 bases spanning the gap. Germline CDR1 SGHRS, CDR2 YFSETQ. The CDR3 region has the DNA TGCGCCAGCAGCTCAGGGGCTGGGGCCAACGTCCTGACTTTC. It encodes CASSSGAGANVLTF.

The genes are TRBV6-5 and TRBJ1-4; D gene ambiguous. V dropped 8 bases and J dropped 5 bases, with 6 bases sitting between them. Per germline, CDR1 MNHEY and CDR2 SVGAGI. CDR3 length: 11 residues. CDR3: CASWSNEKLFF. The DNA of the CDR3 is TGTGCCAGCTGGAGCAATGAAAAACTGTTTTTT.

The rearrangement links TRBV7-6 to TRBJ2-1, with 13 positions matching TRBD2. The CDR3 length is 17 residues. The ends lost 8 bases at V and 0 bases at J; junction bases unmatched: 7. Germline CDR1 SGHVS, CDR2 FNYEAQ. This chain's CDR3 is CASPRTSGSFSYNEQFF. The DNA of the CDR3 is TGTGCCAGCCCCCGGACTAGCGGGAGTTTCTCCTACAATGAGCAGTTCTTC.

This chain uses TRBV5-1 with TRBJ1-3; D is possibly TRBD1 (5 bases). The CDR3 length is 16 residues. Deletions cut 2 bases from V and 2 bases from J, with 14 bases between. The germline gives CDR1 SGHRS, CDR2 YFSETQ. CDR3 loop: CASSFARGTTGNTIYF. The CDR3 DNA follows: TGCGCCAGCAGCTTCGCGCGGGGGACTACTGGAAACACCATATATTTT.

J is TRBJ2-2 and V is TRBV4-3, with TRBD1 matching over 7 bases. This CDR3 has 15 amino acids. V trimming: 3 bases; J trimming: 1 base; junction bases outside the gene matches: 2. Germline-derived CDR1 and CDR2 are LGHNA and YSLEER. The CDR3 DNA reads TGCGCCAGCAGCCATCGGACAGGGAACACCGGGGAGCTGTTTTTT. This gives the protein CASSHRTGNTGELFF.

The rearrangement uses TRBV10-1 and TRBJ2-2; 8 nucleotides match TRBD1. V was pared by 2 bases and J by 5 bases, with 13 bases of the junction left unmatched. Germline CDR1 and CDR2: WNHNN and SYGVQD (reference sequence). The CDR3 consists of 18 residues. The CDR3: CASSERVPGQARTGELFF. DNA for the CDR3: TGCGCCAGCAGTGAGAGAGTTCCGGGACAGGCCAGGACCGGGGAGCTGTTTTTT.

The chain uses TRBV11-3 and TRBJ1-6; D is perhaps TRBD1 (5 bases). The CDR3 is made up of 15 amino acids. Germline loops: CDR1 SGHNT, CDR2 YENEEA. V was trimmed by 2 bases and J by 7 bases, leaving 12 bases between them. The DNA for the CDR3 is TGTGCCAGCAGCTTATCTCCCTCAGGGAATTCACCCCTCCACTTT. This gives the protein CASSLSPSGNSPLHF.

This chain links TRBV19 with TRBJ1-4, with D possibly TRBD1 on 5 matching bases. The CDR3 sequence is 14 residues long. V lost 7 bases and J lost 10, with 19 bases in between. Looked up from germline, CDR1 is LNHDA and CDR2 is SQIVND (reference sequence). CDR3 DNA: TGTGCCAGTAAATATTCGGACATTTCGGGAAAACTGTTTTTT. This codes for CASKYSDISGKLFF.

The V gene is TRBV28, the J gene TRBJ1-5; 9 nucleotides agree with TRBD1. Trimming at V came to 2 bases and at J to 5 bases, leaving 7 bases not matched to a gene. This CDR3 has 16 residues. Germline V gives CDR1 MDHEN, CDR2 SYDVKM. This CDR3 is CASSLTTGGAYQPQHF. For the CDR3, the DNA is TGTGCCAGCAGTTTAACCACAGGGGGCGCTTATCAGCCCCAGCATTTT.

The rearrangement links TRBV11-3 to TRBJ2-3; 8 bases map to TRBD2. The germline CDR1 and CDR2 sequences are SGHNT and YENEEA. Losses at the gene ends were 0 bases for V and 2 bases for J; bases not matched to a gene: 4. This CDR3 has 16 residues. The CDR3 DNA reads as TGTGCCAGCAGCTTAGAGGGTAGCGGGGACACAGATACGCAGTATTTT. Protein product: CASSLEGSGDTDTQYF.

V usage is TRBV2 and J usage is TRBJ2-3; D unclear. CDR1 SNHLY and CDR2 FYNNEI come from the germline V gene. The CDR3 extends over 11 amino acids. V was shortened by 10 bases and J by 3 bases, with 8 bases between the two germline ends. As DNA, the CDR3 is TGTGCCACCCACGAGACAGATACGCAGTATTTT. Protein sequence: CATHETDTQYF.

The chain links TRBV14 to TRBJ2-7, with a possible D match to TRBD1 (6 bases). There are 13 residues in the CDR3. Trimming removed 4 bases from V and 4 bases from J, with 11 bases in between. In germline, CDR1 is SGHDN, CDR2 FVKESK. The CDR3 is CASSPLQGYEQYF. In nucleotides, the CDR3 is TGTGCCAGCAGCCCGCTACAGGGATACGAGCAGTACTTC.

The gene calls are TRBV7-3 and TRBJ1-1, with 7 bases fitting TRBD1. Germline CDR1 and CDR2: SGHTA and FQGTGA. The V segment lost 4 bases and the J segment 4 bases; nucleotides outside the gene matches: 6. The CDR3 is made up of 14 amino acids. The CDR3 coding sequence is TGTGCCAGCAGCTCCGGGACAGCCGCCACTGAAGCTTTCTTT. Translation: CASSSGTAATEAFF.

V usage is TRBV30 and J usage is TRBJ2-7, with D possibly being TRBD2 (5 bases). V shed 2 bases and J shed 5 bases, with 19 bases lying between them. The CDR3 sequence is 15 residues long. Germline V gives CDR1 GTSNPN, CDR2 SVGIG (reference sequence). The CDR3 loop reads CAWSRSGILPNEQYF. As DNA, the CDR3 is TGTGCCTGGAGTAGGTCGGGAATTCTTCCTAACGAGCAGTACTTC.

There are a few counts of this clone. The rearrangement joins TRBV6-5 to TRBJ1-1; 7 bases match TRBD1. There are 12 residues in the CDR3. Per germline, CDR1 MNHEY and CDR2 SVGAGI. Trimming at V came to 6 bases and at J to 11 bases, leaving 9 bases not matched to a gene. The CDR3 here is CASSYDRVVAFF. The CDR3 DNA is TGTGCCAGCAGCTACGACAGGGTTGTGGCTTTCTTT.

The chain joins TRBV7-2 to TRBJ2-7, with 7 bases lining up with TRBD1. Germline CDR1 reads SGHTA; CDR2 reads FQGNSA. This CDR3 has 16 residues. V dropped 4 bases and J dropped 6; count of bases not matched to a gene: 15. The CDR3 nucleotides read TGTGCCAGCAGCTATACACCCGGGACAGATCCGTTCGAGCAGTACTTC. Protein sequence: CASSYTPGTDPFEQYF.

The V call is TRBV21-1, the J call TRBJ1-1. TRBV21-1 is reported as a pseudogene. There are 17 residues in the CDR3. The CDR3 loop is CASSFAGEASGDTEAFF. CDR3 nucleotide sequence: TGTGCCAGCAGCTTCGCTGGGGAGGCTTCGGGAGACACTGAAGCTTTCTTT.

The chain carries TRBV7-9 and TRBJ2-3; 10 positions match TRBD2. Germline V gives CDR1 SEHNR, CDR2 FQNEAQ (reference sequence). After removal of 4 bases from V and 2 bases from J, the junction contained 9 bases not matched to a gene. This CDR3 region has 17 residues. CDR3 DNA: TGTGCCAGCAGCTCGAATCCGGGACTAGCGTTCACAGATACGCAGTATTTT. This sequence encodes CASSSNPGLAFTDTQYF.